The next 17 T cell receptor beta chains were all read from a single sample in a study of T cell responses to AZD1222 COVID-19 vaccine. TCRdb's copy holds only in-frame clones and misses some; the assay was immunoSEQ multiplex PCR. The table has some 120,000 clones, about nine tenths seen once; the top ten hold 6% to 8%. The source material was peripheral blood, sampled on day 0 of AZD1222 vaccination. The receptors originated from an adult in good health.

The chain couples TRBV20-1 to TRBJ1-2; no definite D call. This CDR3 has 11 residues. V dropped 5 bases and J dropped 10 bases, with 14 bases sitting between them. Germline CDR1 DFQATT, CDR2 SNEGSKA (reference sequence). CDR3 in DNA: TGCAGTGCTGCGCGGACGGGATCCTACACCTTC. Translation: CSAARTGSYTF.

The chain recombines TRBV5-1 with TRBJ1-4, with TRBD1 identical over 7 bases. Germline CDR1 and CDR2: SGHRS and YFSETQ. The trim removed 0 bases at V and 7 bases at J, leaving 9 bases unmatched. The CDR3 totals 16 residues. The CDR3 DNA is TGCGCCAGCAGCTTGGGAACAGGGGACGGATTTGAAAAACTGTTTTTT. Translated, it gives CASSLGTGDGFEKLFF. Together with reference TRBV5-1 and TRBJ1-4, the CDR3 gives the full variable domain: KAGVTQTPRYLIKTRGQQVTLSCSPISGHRSVSWYQQTPGQGLQFLFEYFSETQRNKGNFPGRFSGRQFSNSRSEMNVSTLELGDSALYLCASSLGTGDGFEKLFFGSGTQLSVL.

The rearrangement links TRBV5-1 to TRBJ2-7; 7 nucleotides align to TRBD1. The CDR3 has 15 residues. From germline, CDR1 is SGHRS and CDR2 YFSETQ. J lost 2 bases, V lost 3 bases, and 8 bases had no gene match. Here the CDR3 DNA reads TGCGCCAGCAGCTATGCCGGGCAGGGGGCCTACGAGCAGTACTTC. It codes for CASSYAGQGAYEQYF.

The rearrangement uses TRBV12-5 and TRBJ1-2, with 7 bases lining up with TRBD1. The CDR3 length is 14 residues. CDR1 and CDR2 (germline): LGHNT, FRNRAP. V was clipped by 6 bases and J by 5 bases; unmatched bases: 9. The CDR3 nucleotides read TGTGCTAGTGGCCGACAGGGCGTTGATTATGGCTACACCTTC. Translating it yields CASGRQGVDYGYTF.

The CDR3 DNA reads as TGTGCCAGCAGCAAAGGGTGCTACGAGCAGTACTTC. Its translation: CASSKGCYEQYF. This rearrangement joins TRBV21-1 to TRBJ2-7. TRBV21-1 is a pseudogene segment. The CDR3 consists of 12 residues.

This clone was counted a single time. This chain uses TRBV3-1 (or the pseudogene TRBV3-2) with TRBJ2-4; the D gene is possibly TRBD2 (5 bases). From germline, CDR1 is LGHDT and CDR2 YNNKEL (reference sequence). Trimming shortened V by 4 bases and J by 2 bases, and 15 bases separated the two germline ends. The CDR3 loop spans 16 amino acids. DNA of the CDR3: TGTGCCAGCAGCCTACTGGGTTCCGGGACCAAAAACATTCAGTACTTC. It codes for CASSLLGSGTKNIQYF.

The chain recombines TRBV9 with TRBJ2-5; 15 positions match TRBD2. V was pared by 4 bases and J by 2 bases, with 6 bases of the junction left unmatched. Germline CDR1 SGDLS, CDR2 YYNGEE. CDR3 length equals 17 residues. The CDR3 nucleotides read TGTGCCAGCAGCCCCGGACTAGCGGGGGGGATACAAGAGACCCAGTACTTC. This gives the protein CASSPGLAGGIQETQYF.

The J gene is TRBJ2-6, the V gene TRBV28; D is ambiguous. With 4 bases removed from V and 4 bases from J, the gap between germline ends came to 14 bases. The germline CDR1 and CDR2 sequences are MDHEN and SYDVKM. This CDR3 contains 16 residues. CDR3 protein: CASSSFFFGGANVLTF. Written as DNA, the CDR3 is TGTGCCAGCAGTTCCTTTTTCTTCGGGGGGGCCAACGTCCTGACTTTC.

This clone is a singleton in its sample. V is TRBV30 and J is TRBJ2-3; 10 bases align to TRBD2. This CDR3 has 17 residues. Germline CDR1 GTSNPN, CDR2 SVGIG (reference sequence). V was pared by 0 bases and J by 2 bases, with 8 bases of the junction left unmatched. CDR3 in DNA: TGTGCCTGGAGTGTACGACTAGCGGGTGCCTACACAGATACGCAGTATTTT. This encodes CAWSVRLAGAYTDTQYF.

This clone appeared a few times. The J gene is TRBJ2-1, the V gene TRBV28, with a weak D call TRBD1 (5 bases). CDR3 size: 12 residues. Trimming removed 11 bases from V and 7 bases from J, with 15 bases in between. Germline V gene data show CDR1 as MDHEN and CDR2 as SYDVKM. CDR3 nucleotide sequence: TGTGCCGCACGGCAGGGTGGTAATGAGCAGTTCTTC. Translating it yields CAARQGGNEQFF.

The chain recombines TRBV10-1 with TRBJ1-3, with TRBD1 identical over 7 bases. Germline trimming cut 6 bases from V and 6 bases from J; bases unmatched to any gene: 8. CDR3 length equals 14 residues. Germline V CDR1 and CDR2: WNHNN, SYGVQD (reference sequence). CDR3 in DNA: TGCGCCAGCAGGACCGGACAGGACTCAAACACCATATATTTT. Encoded protein: CASRTGQDSNTIYF.

J is TRBJ1-5 and V is TRBV30; D gene uncertain. CDR3 length: 17 residues. Trimming cost V 1 base and J 0 bases, with 16 bases left between them. The germline gives CDR1 GTSNPN, CDR2 SVGIG (reference sequence). The CDR3 region is CAWSGARAPSSNQPQHF. The CDR3, as DNA: TGTGCCTGGAGTGGGGCAAGGGCCCCGTCTAGCAATCAGCCCCAGCATTTT. Full variable domain (remainder filled in from reference TRBV30 and TRBJ1-5): SQTIHQWPATLVQPVGSPLSLECTVEGTSNPNLYWYRQAAGRGLQLLFYSVGIGQISSEVPQNLSASRPQDRQFILSSKKLLLSDSGFYLCAWSGARAPSSNQPQHFGDGTRLSIL.

The chain combines TRBV9 with TRBJ1-6, with D possibly being TRBD1 (6 bases). Deletions cut 0 bases from V and 14 bases from J, with 9 bases between. The length of the CDR3 is 12 residues. CDR1 and CDR2 (germline): SGDLS, YYNGEE. This CDR3 reads CASSVEGGTLHF. CDR3 bases: TGTGCCAGCAGCGTAGAGGGGGGGACCCTCCACTTT.

This chain joins TRBV28 and TRBJ1-2; D is uncertain. The CDR3 totals 14 residues. The germline V gene has CDR1 MDHEN and CDR2 SYDVKM. V was shortened by 1 base and J by 4 bases, with 10 bases between the two germline ends. In DNA form, the CDR3 reads TGTGCCAGCAGTTTATTGACGAGCCCCTATGGCTACACCTTC. Its protein product is CASSLLTSPYGYTF.

The chain is built from TRBV28 and TRBJ1-4, with D perhaps matching TRBD1 (5 bases). V lost 2 bases and J lost 7, with 20 bases in between. Per the germline V gene, CDR1 is MDHEN and CDR2 is SYDVKM. There are 17 residues in the CDR3. CDR3 sequence reads: CASSLTQGGVSSEKLFF. Written as DNA, the CDR3 is TGTGCCAGCAGTTTAACGCAGGGAGGTGTGAGTAGTGAAAAACTGTTTTTT.

This chain uses TRBV19 with TRBJ2-7; a possible D gene is TRBD2 (6 bases). Germline-derived CDR1 and CDR2 are LNHDA and SQIVND (reference sequence). There are 16 residues in the CDR3. V was pared by 3 bases and J by 4 bases, with 19 bases between. This chain's CDR3 is CASSIGKTGTGYEQYF. CDR3 DNA: TGTGCCAGTAGTATTGGGAAAACCGGGACTGGATACGAGCAGTACTTC.

The chain uses TRBV28 and TRBJ2-1; 8 bases fit TRBD1. After removal of 6 bases from V and 3 bases from J, the junction contained 4 bases not matched to a gene. Germline CDR1 and CDR2: MDHEN and SYDVKM. CDR3 size: 14 residues. CDR3 residues: CASRRGQGYNEQFF. The CDR3 DNA reads TGTGCCAGCAGAAGAGGACAGGGCTACAATGAGCAGTTCTTC.